The clone carrying this TCR beta chain turned up a few times. The antigen remains undetermined. This sample stems from a study of vaccination effects on CD4 cells after COVID-19. Points from the study as a whole: Long after vaccination, the clones induced by infection and by vaccine shrank markedly in size.

Germline CDR1 reads SQVTM; CDR2 reads ANQGSEA. Trimming took off 5 bases at V and 8 bases at J, with 12 bases between the two ends. The CDR3 runs 11 residues. ViraFEST used viral peptide pools to expand antigen-specific CD4+ T cells before sequencing. The culture ran for roughly 10 days before CD4+ T cells were isolated. Libraries were prepared by immunoSEQ multiplex PCR; TCRdb keeps only in-frame clonotypes and omits some of them. The sample has about 61,000 clones, roughly 79% seen once. The specimen comprised CD4+ T cells from PBMCs cultured with HCoV-229E spike peptides, sampled before COVID-19 vaccination. The chain is built from TRBV29-1 and TRBJ1-2; D unresolved. The TCR sequence derives from a human donor who received a COVID-19 vaccine. CDR3 loop: CSVREGGGYTF. CDR3 coding DNA: TGCAGCGTTCGCGAGGGTGGGGGCTACACCTTC.